This T cell receptor (beta chain) derives from a study of technical replicates of blood from a few donors. V lost 3 bases to trimming and J lost 3 bases; unmatched junction nucleotides: 4. The germline V gene encodes CDR1 SGHDT and CDR2 YYEEEE. The length of the CDR3 is 16 residues. Sequencing was performed with immunoSEQ multiplex PCR; in TCRdb, only in-frame clones are kept and a portion is missing. The sample records around 56,000 clones, more than 90% being singletons. Material for sequencing was PBMCs. The genes are TRBV5-6 and TRBJ2-3; 13 bases are shared with TRBD2. This sequence was found in a human donor in good health. Some clones in this sample may be carry-over from other donors' samples. The CDR3 reads CASSSQLAGGTDTQYF. The CDR3, as DNA: TGTGCCAGCAGCTCCCAACTAGCGGGGGGGACAGATACGCAGTATTTT.